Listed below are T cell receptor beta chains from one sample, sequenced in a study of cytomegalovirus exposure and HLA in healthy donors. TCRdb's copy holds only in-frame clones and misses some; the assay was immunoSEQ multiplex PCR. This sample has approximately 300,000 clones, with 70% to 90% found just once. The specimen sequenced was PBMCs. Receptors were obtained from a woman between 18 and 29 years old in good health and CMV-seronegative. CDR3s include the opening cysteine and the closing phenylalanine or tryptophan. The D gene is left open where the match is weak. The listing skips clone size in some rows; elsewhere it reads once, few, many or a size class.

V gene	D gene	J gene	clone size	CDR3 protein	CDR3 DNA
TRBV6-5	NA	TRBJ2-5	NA	CASTQTGETQYF	TGTGCCAGCACCCAGACCGGGGAGACCCAGTACTTC
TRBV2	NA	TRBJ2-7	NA	CASSLLSAENSYEQYF	TGTGCCAGCAGCCTACTCTCAGCGGAGAATTCCTACGAGCAGTACTTC
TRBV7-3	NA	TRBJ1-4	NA	CASSPGVNSEKLFF	TGTGCCAGCAGCCCCGGGGTCAACAGCGAAAAACTGTTTTTT
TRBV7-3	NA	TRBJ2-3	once	CASSSASAGTDTQYF	TGTGCCAGCAGCTCCGCTAGCGCGGGCACAGATACGCAGTATTTT
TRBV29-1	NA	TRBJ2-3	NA	CSVEQGSDTQYF	TGCAGCGTGGAACAGGGATCCGATACGCAGTATTTT
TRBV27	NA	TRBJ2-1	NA	CASSLSEYNEQFF	TGTGCCAGCAGTTTATCGGAGTACAATGAGCAGTTCTTC
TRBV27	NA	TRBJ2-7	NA	CASSPAGGDYEQYF	TGTGCCAGTAGCCCTGCCGGCGGGGACTACGAGCAGTACTTC
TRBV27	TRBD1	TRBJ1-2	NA	CASSLDGTGSFNYGYTF	TGTGCCAGCAGTTTAGACGGGACAGGGAGCTTCAACTATGGCTACACCTTC
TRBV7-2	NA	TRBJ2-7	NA	CASSSQTGYEQYF	TGTGCCAGCAGCTCCCAGACAGGCTACGAGCAGTACTTC
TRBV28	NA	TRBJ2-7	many	CASSRYEQYF	TGTGCCAGCAGTCGGTACGAGCAGTACTTC
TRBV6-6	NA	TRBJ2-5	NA	CASSYPGGIQETQYF	TGTGCCAGCAGTTACCCCGGAGGGATCCAAGAGACCCAGTACTTC
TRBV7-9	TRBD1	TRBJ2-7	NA	CASSLSQTGVYEQYF	TGTGCCAGCAGCTTATCCCAGACAGGGGTCTACGAGCAGTACTTC
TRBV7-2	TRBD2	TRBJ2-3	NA	CASSTQMTSGKRGTDTQYF	TGTGCCAGCAGCACACAAATGACTAGCGGGAAACGAGGCACAGATACGCAGTATTTT
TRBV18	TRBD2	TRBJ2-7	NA	CASSPPGTSGMAYEQYF	TGTGCCAGCTCACCACCGGGGACTAGCGGGATGGCGTATGAGCAGTACTTC
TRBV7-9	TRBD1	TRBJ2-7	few	CASSLRGQGDEQYF	TGTGCCAGCAGCTTAAGGGGACAGGGGGACGAGCAGTACTTC
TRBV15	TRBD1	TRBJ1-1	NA	CATSRNPGQLNTEAFF	TGTGCCACCAGCAGGAACCCGGGACAGCTGAACACTGAAGCTTTCTTT
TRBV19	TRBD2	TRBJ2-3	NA	CASRTSGHTDTQYF	TGTGCCAGTAGGACTAGCGGCCACACAGATACGCAGTATTTT
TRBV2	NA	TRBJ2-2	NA	CASSVQVTGELFF	TGTGCCAGCAGTGTACAAGTTACCGGGGAGCTGTTTTTT
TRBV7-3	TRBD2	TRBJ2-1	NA	CASSSRLAPNEQFF	TGTGCCAGCAGCTCAAGACTAGCGCCCAATGAGCAGTTCTTC
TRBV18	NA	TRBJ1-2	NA	CASSPQGEYGYTF	TGTGCCAGCTCACCACAGGGGGAGTATGGCTACACCTTC
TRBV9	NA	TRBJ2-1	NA	CASSVPNSPNEQFF	TGTGCCAGCAGCGTACCGAATAGCCCCAATGAGCAGTTCTTC
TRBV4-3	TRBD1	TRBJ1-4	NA	CASSQTGTGGEKLFF	TGCGCCAGCAGCCAAACCGGGACAGGGGGCGAAAAACTGTTTTTT
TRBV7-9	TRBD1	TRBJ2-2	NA	CAVDRGNTGELFF	TGTGCCGTGGACAGGGGGAACACCGGGGAGCTGTTTTTT
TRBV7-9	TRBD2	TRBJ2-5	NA	CASSGGLAGETQYF	TGTGCCAGCAGCGGGGGACTAGCGGGAGAGACCCAGTACTTC
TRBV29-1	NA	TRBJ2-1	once	CSPGPLVASYNEQFF	TGCAGCCCTGGCCCCCTAGTCGCTTCCTACAATGAGCAGTTCTTC
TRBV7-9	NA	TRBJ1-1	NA	CASTLERSTEAFF	TGTGCCAGCACCCTAGAAAGATCCACTGAAGCTTTCTTT
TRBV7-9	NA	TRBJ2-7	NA	CASSLTQGTYEQYF	TGTGCCAGCAGCTTAACTCAGGGGACCTACGAGCAGTACTTC
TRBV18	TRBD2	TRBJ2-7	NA	CASSPSGREGQYF	TGTGCCAGCTCACCTAGCGGGAGAGAGGGGCAGTACTTC
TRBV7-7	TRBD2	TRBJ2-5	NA	CASSPGAGTNQETQYF	TGTGCTAGCAGCCCAGGTGCCGGGACTAACCAAGAGACCCAGTACTTC
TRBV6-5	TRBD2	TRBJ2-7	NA	CASSSETSDLYEQYF	TGTGCCAGCAGTTCTGAGACTAGCGACCTTTACGAGCAGTACTTC
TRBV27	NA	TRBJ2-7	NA	CASSLGNPYEQYF	TGTGCCAGCAGTTTAGGCAACCCGTACGAGCAGTACTTC
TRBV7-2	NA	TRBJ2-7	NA	CASSSRGTPGYEQYF	TGTGCCAGCAGCTCCAGGGGCACGCCCGGTTACGAGCAGTACTTC
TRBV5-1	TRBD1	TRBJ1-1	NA	CASSPPGQGAEAFF	TGCGCCAGCAGCCCACCGGGACAGGGGGCGGAAGCTTTCTTT
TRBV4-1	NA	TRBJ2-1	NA	CASSQGPGLHNEQFF	TGCGCCAGCAGCCAAGGGCCAGGGCTCCACAATGAGCAGTTCTTC
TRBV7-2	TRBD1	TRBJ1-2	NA	CASSLQGDYGYTF	TGTGCCAGCAGCTTACAGGGGGACTATGGCTACACCTTC
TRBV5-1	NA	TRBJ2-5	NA	CASTLQETQYF	TGCGCCAGCACCCTGCAAGAGACCCAGTACTTC
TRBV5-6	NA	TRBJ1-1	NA	CASSLQTEAFF	TGTGCCAGCAGCTTGCAAACTGAAGCTTTCTTT
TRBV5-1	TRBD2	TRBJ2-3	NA	CASSPGTSGSIDTQYF	TGCGCCAGCAGCCCCGGGACTAGCGGGAGCATTGATACGCAGTATTTT
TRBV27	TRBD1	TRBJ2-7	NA	CASSSGPGGPTYEQYF	TGTGCCAGCAGTTCTGGTCCAGGGGGCCCGACCTACGAGCAGTACTTC
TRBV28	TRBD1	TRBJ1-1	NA	CASSLLTGRNTEAFF	TGTGCCAGCAGTTTACTGACAGGGCGGAACACTGAAGCTTTCTTT
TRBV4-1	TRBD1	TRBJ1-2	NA	CASSQVPGTGGYTF	TGCGCCAGCAGCCAAGTACCCGGGACAGGAGGCTACACCTTC
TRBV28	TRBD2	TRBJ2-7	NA	CASRGWGLAGGLNEQYF	TGTGCCAGCCGAGGGTGGGGGTTAGCGGGAGGGCTCAACGAGCAGTACTTC
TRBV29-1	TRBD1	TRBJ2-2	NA	CSARTGGAGELFF	TGCAGCGCCCGGACAGGGGGTGCGGGGGAGCTGTTTTTT
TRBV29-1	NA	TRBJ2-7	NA	CSVRQVYEQYF	TGCAGCGTTCGACAGGTCTACGAGCAGTACTTC
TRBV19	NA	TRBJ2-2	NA	CASSMEGIATGELFF	TGTGCCAGTAGTATGGAGGGGATTGCCACCGGGGAGCTGTTTTTT
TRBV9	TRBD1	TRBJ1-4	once	CASSVEGARDEKLFF	TGTGCCAGCAGCGTCGAGGGGGCTCGGGATGAAAAACTGTTTTTT
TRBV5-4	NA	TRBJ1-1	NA	CASSWGHTDAEAFF	TGTGCCAGCAGCTGGGGACACACGGACGCTGAAGCTTTCTTT
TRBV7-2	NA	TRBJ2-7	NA	CASSLLYEQYF	TGTGCCAGCAGCTTACTGTACGAGCAGTACTTC
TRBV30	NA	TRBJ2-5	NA	CAWSVGGEETQYF	TGTGCCTGGAGTGTAGGAGGGGAAGAGACCCAGTACTTC
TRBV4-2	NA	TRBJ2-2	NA	CASSQGRGIGAPTGELFF	TGTGCCAGCAGCCAAGGCAGGGGAATAGGTGCACCCACCGGGGAGCTGTTTTTT